This T cell receptor (beta chain) was captured by sequencing in a study of T cell changes during pregnancy in multiple sclerosis (dated by TCRdb to between 2019 and 2020). At the level of the whole study: Changes in the T cell repertoire over the course of pregnancy were examined in this study in women with multiple sclerosis.

CDR1 SQVTM and CDR2 ANQGSEA were looked up in the germline V gene. The CDR3 has 15 amino acids, counting the end cysteine and phenylalanine. The sequence is cut down to CDR3 DNA, 45 bases in frame from base 1. After removal of 1 base from V and 3 bases from J, the junction retains 3 bases not matched to a gene. For this clone: There is no known antigen for this receptor. No qualities accompany the bases; no much larger clone lies one base away.

The library was prepared using the immunoSEQ multiplex PCR assay. Entries here come from immuneACCESS through TCRdb and include only in-frame sequences with V and J called. Some clones fail to appear in such tables; in the studies checked, an unresolved V gene covers under half of the shortfall, and the cause of the remainder is unknown. This sample is represented by 73,000 or so clones; roughly 88% of them were singletons. The ten largest clones capture 8% to 9.5% of the sample. This clonotype was sampled from a female donor in good health, enrolled as a control in a pregnancy study. Recombination joined TRBV29-1 with TRBJ1-1, with TRBD1 matching 12 junction bases. Sequences were derived from peripheral blood, sampled after pregnancy. The DNA reads as follows: TGCAGCGTTGAAGTGGGACAGGGGGCCCACACTGAAGCTTTCTTT. It is translated as CSVEVGQGAHTEAFF.